A selection of T cell receptor beta chains follows, all from one sample in a study of T cells in narcolepsy. Method: immunoSEQ multiplex PCR; TCRdb's copy keeps in-frame clones and lacks some. The sample carries about 40,000 clones, approximately 90% recorded once. The sample was CD45RA- memory CD4+ T cells from PBMCs. Every receptor here comes from a human donor with narcolepsy. The CDR3 runs from the conserved cysteine through the conserved F or W. A D gene is named only where the DNA matches it firmly. Size is stated for part of the rows, as once, few or many counts, or as a class when the clone is expanded.

D gene	J gene	V gene	clone size	CDR3 protein	CDR3 DNA
TRBD1	TRBJ2-7	TRBV5-1	-	CASSLDGTGKEYF	TGCGCCAGCAGCTTGGATGGGACAGGGAAGGAGTACTTC
-	TRBJ2-7	TRBV19	-	CASSPGWGPTYEQYF	TGTGCCAGTAGCCCCGGTTGGGGTCCTACCTACGAGCAGTACTTC
TRBD1	TRBJ1-1	TRBV19	once	CASSDRGPTEAFF	TGTGCCAGTAGTGACAGGGGGCCCACTGAAGCTTTCTTT
TRBD1	TRBJ1-1	TRBV6-1	few	CASSVQGAGGAEAFF	TGTGCCAGCAGCGTACAGGGGGCGGGGGGGGCTGAAGCTTTCTTT
-	TRBJ2-5	TRBV19	-	CASRRQEEETQYF	TGTGCCAGTAGGAGACAGGAAGAAGAGACCCAGTACTTC
-	TRBJ1-4	TRBV4-3	-	CASSQDSGLGSTNEKLFF	TGCGCCAGCAGCCAAGATTCTGGATTGGGTTCAACTAATGAAAAACTGTTTTTT
-	TRBJ1-2	TRBV11-2	-	CASSQEWAGDYGYTF	TGCGCCAGCAGCCAAGAATGGGCCGGCGACTATGGCTACACCTTC
TRBD1	TRBJ1-2	TRBV11-2	-	CASSSNRGRAGYTF	TGTGCCAGCAGCTCGAACAGGGGGAGGGCTGGCTACACCTTC
-	TRBJ1-5	TRBV5-4	-	CASSAMGSNQPQHF	TGTGCCAGCAGCGCCATGGGGAGCAATCAGCCCCAGCATTTT
TRBD1	TRBJ2-2	TRBV6-5	-	CASSDRVLNTGELFF	TGTGCCAGCAGCGACAGGGTTTTGAACACCGGGGAGCTGTTTTTT
-	TRBJ1-5	TRBV2	-	CASSGTQGRGPYSNQPQHF	TGTGCCAGCAGTGGGACCCAGGGCAGGGGACCTTATAGCAATCAGCCCCAGCATTTT
TRBD1	TRBJ1-5	TRBV6-5	-	CASSLGQGRQPQHF	TGTGCCAGCAGCTTGGGACAGGGGCGTCAGCCCCAGCATTTT
TRBD1	TRBJ2-7	TRBV7-3	-	CASSLIAGGYEQYF	TGTGCCAGCAGCTTAATTGCAGGGGGATACGAGCAGTACTTC
-	TRBJ1-1	TRBV30	-	CALWVTEAFF	TGTGCCCTATGGGTGACTGAAGCTTTCTTT
TRBD1	TRBJ1-6	TRBV18	-	CASSQGGDNSPLHF	TGTGCCAGCTCGCAGGGGGGAGATAATTCACCCCTCCACTTT
-	TRBJ2-3	TRBV6-4	once	CASSEGALTDTQYF	TGTGCCAGCAGTGAGGGCGCCCTCACAGATACGCAGTATTTT
TRBD2	TRBJ2-1	TRBV7-2	-	CASSSSGGNYNEQFF	TGTGCCAGCAGCTCAAGCGGGGGGAACTACAATGAGCAGTTCTTC
TRBD2	TRBJ2-5	TRBV11-3	-	CASSPAGGVTQYF	TGTGCCAGCAGCCCAGCGGGGGGAGTGACCCAGTACTTC
TRBD2	TRBJ2-1	TRBV5-4	-	CASSSGPGLAERNEQFF	TGTGCCAGCAGCTCCGGCCCGGGACTAGCGGAACGCAATGAGCAGTTCTTC
-	TRBJ1-4	TRBV4-3	-	CASSQDTRHNEKLFF	TGCGCCAGCAGCCAAGATACCAGGCATAATGAAAAACTGTTTTTT
-	TRBJ1-1	TRBV6-5	-	CASSYTTPRAEAFF	TGTGCCAGCAGTTACACAACTCCCAGGGCTGAAGCTTTCTTT
-	TRBJ2-7	TRBV23-1	-	CASSLWIPRQNSAGFYEQYF	TGCGCCAGCAGTCTCTGGATACCCCGACAAAACTCCGCGGGTTTCTACGAGCAGTACTTC
-	TRBJ1-1	TRBV7-9	few	CASNWGLSNTEAFF	TGTGCCAGCAACTGGGGCCTTTCGAACACTGAAGCTTTCTTT
TRBD1	TRBJ1-3	TRBV4-2	-	CASSIHHGTEAGNTIYF	TGTGCCAGCAGCATTCACCACGGGACAGAAGCTGGAAACACCATATATTTT
-	TRBJ2-4	TRBV29-1	-	CSAQQGLFAQNIQYF	TGCAGCGCCCAACAGGGCCTATTCGCCCAAAACATTCAGTACTTC
-	TRBJ2-7	TRBV11-1	-	CANRLGGYEQYF	TGTGCCAACCGACTAGGGGGATACGAGCAGTACTTC
-	TRBJ2-2	TRBV19	-	CASKYLYTGELFF	TGTGCCAGTAAATATCTGTACACCGGGGAGCTGTTTTTT
-	TRBJ1-2	TRBV18	-	CASSPGGMVGYTF	TGTGCCAGCTCACCCGGGGGCATGGTTGGCTACACCTTC
-	TRBJ1-2	TRBV2	-	CASGENNYGYTF	TGTGCCAGCGGGGAGAATAACTATGGCTACACCTTC
-	TRBJ1-1	TRBV4-2	-	CASSQGTRALLHDTEAFF	TGTGCCAGCAGCCAGGGAACCCGGGCCCTACTCCACGACACTGAAGCTTTCTTT
TRBD1	TRBJ1-2	TRBV4-1	-	CASSPFLTGANHPSLGGYTF	TGCGCCAGCAGCCCCTTCTTAACAGGGGCCAACCATCCCTCACTTGGTGGCTACACCTTC
-	TRBJ2-2	TRBV5-4	-	CASSLVRTAGELFF	TGTGCCAGCAGCTTGGTTCGGACAGCCGGGGAGCTGTTTTTT
-	TRBJ2-5	TRBV28	-	CASRTARASHTQYF	TGTGCCAGCAGGACCGCGCGGGCGTCTCACACCCAGTACTTC
TRBD2	TRBJ2-7	TRBV7-9	once	CASMQLAGPVEQYF	TGTGCCAGCATGCAACTAGCGGGGCCGGTGGAGCAGTACTTC
TRBD2	TRBJ2-5	TRBV7-8	-	CASSQASGGGETQYF	TGTGCCAGCAGCCAGGCTAGCGGGGGAGGTGAGACCCAGTACTTC
-	TRBJ2-5	TRBV15	-	CATSRDRLGDIRGETQYF	TGTGCCACCAGCAGAGATCGGTTGGGGGACATACGTGGGGAGACCCAGTACTTC
TRBD2	TRBJ2-7	TRBV5-4	-	CASSSPQLSSGAYEQYF	TGTGCCAGCAGCTCCCCGCAACTCTCTAGCGGGGCCTACGAGCAGTACTTC
TRBD2	TRBJ2-3	TRBV11-1	-	CASSFGSGDTQYF	TGTGCCAGCAGCTTTGGTAGCGGGGATACGCAGTATTTT
-	TRBJ2-1	TRBV19	-	CASSRNGLASSYNEQFF	TGTGCCAGTAGTAGGAATGGTCTGGCAAGCTCCTACAATGAGCAGTTCTTC
-	TRBJ2-3	TRBV5-1	-	CASSLDRGAVDTQYF	TGCGCCAGCAGCTTGGATCGGGGGGCGGTAGATACGCAGTATTTT
-	TRBJ1-1	TRBV7-3	-	CASSSSLGGEAFF	TGTGCCAGCAGCTCGTCCTTGGGTGGTGAAGCTTTCTTT
-	TRBJ2-5	TRBV11-3	once	CASSLGQMETQYF	TGTGCCAGCAGCTTAGGTCAGATGGAGACCCAGTACTTC